This TCR beta chain was captured by sequencing in a study of blood T cell repertoires in COVID-19. Study at large: In each case, the material was cDNA or gDNA derived from T cells, B-cell-depleted T cells, or PBMCs.

Profiling relied on immunoSEQ multiplex PCR, and the TCRdb table lists in-frame clones only, not all of them. This sample has about 230,000 clones, with around 81% found just once. The germline gives CDR1 SEHNR, CDR2 FQNEAQ (reference sequence). This CDR3 spans 16 amino acids. Trimming stripped 4 bases from V and 0 bases from J, with 13 bases between. This sequence was found in a man between 50 and 59 years old with active or convalescent COVID-19. Sequenced sample: peripheral blood. This sequence joins TRBV7-9 and TRBJ2-1; D uncertain. The CDR3 loop is CASSSARRLSYNEQFF. The CDR3 DNA is TGTGCCAGCAGCTCCGCCCGCAGACTCTCCTACAATGAGCAGTTCTTC.